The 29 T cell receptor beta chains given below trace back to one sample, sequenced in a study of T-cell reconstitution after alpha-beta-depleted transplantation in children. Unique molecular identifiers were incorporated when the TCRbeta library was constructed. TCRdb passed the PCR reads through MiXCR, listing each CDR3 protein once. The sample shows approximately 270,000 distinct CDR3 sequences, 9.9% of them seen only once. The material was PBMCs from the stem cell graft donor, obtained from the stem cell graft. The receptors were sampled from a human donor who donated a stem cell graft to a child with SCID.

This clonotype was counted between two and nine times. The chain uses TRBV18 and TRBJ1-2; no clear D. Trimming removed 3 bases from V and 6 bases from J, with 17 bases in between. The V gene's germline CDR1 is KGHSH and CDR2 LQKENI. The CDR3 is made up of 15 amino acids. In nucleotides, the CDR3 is TGTGCCAGCTCACCGCTCCAGGCCCCTGAACATGGCTACACCTTC. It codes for CASSPLQAPEHGYTF.

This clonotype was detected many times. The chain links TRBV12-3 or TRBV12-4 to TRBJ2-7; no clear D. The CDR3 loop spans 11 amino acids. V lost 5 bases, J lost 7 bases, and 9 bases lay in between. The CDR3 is CASSLLVEQYF. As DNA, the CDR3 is TGTGCCAGCAGTCTTTTGGTAGAGCAGTACTTC.

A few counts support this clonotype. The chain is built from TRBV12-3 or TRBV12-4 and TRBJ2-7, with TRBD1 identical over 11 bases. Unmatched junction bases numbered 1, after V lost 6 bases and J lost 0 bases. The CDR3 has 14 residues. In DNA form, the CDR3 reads TGTGCCAGCAGGGGGACAGGGGGCTCCTACGAGCAGTACTTC. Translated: CASRGTGGSYEQYF.

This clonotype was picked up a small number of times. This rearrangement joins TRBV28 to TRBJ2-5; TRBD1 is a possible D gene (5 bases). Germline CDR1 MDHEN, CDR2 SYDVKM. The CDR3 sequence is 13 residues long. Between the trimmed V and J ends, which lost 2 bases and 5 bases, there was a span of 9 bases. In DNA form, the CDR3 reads TGTGCCAGCAGTTTACCAGGGATGGAGACCCAGTACTTC. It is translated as CASSLPGMETQYF.

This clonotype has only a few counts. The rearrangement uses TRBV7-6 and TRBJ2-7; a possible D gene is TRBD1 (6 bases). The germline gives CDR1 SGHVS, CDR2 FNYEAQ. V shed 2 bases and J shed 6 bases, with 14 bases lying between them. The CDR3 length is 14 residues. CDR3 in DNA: TGTGCCAGCAGCTTATCAGGGGCTCTCTTCGAGCAGTACTTC. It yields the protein CASSLSGALFEQYF.

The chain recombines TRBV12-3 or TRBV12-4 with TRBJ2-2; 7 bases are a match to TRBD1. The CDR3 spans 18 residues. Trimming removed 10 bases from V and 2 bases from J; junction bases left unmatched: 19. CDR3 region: CATEGPRSGTANTGELFF. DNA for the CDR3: TGTGCCACCGAGGGGCCACGCTCCGGGACAGCTAACACCGGGGAGCTGTTTTTT.

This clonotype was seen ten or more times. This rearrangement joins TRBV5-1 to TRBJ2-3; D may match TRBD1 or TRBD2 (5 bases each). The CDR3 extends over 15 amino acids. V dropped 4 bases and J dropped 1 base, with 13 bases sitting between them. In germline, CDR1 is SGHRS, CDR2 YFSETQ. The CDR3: CASSPDGARTDTQYF. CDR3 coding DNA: TGCGCCAGCAGCCCGGACGGGGCCCGCACAGATACGCAGTATTTT.

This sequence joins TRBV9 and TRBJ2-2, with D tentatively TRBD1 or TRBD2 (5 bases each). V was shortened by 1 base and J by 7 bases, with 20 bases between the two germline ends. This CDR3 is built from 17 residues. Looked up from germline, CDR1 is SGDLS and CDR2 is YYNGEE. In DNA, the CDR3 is TGTGCCAGCAGCGTAAGGGCAGGGACCCCTCTGGGCGGGGAGCTGTTTTTT. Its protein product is CASSVRAGTPLGGELFF.

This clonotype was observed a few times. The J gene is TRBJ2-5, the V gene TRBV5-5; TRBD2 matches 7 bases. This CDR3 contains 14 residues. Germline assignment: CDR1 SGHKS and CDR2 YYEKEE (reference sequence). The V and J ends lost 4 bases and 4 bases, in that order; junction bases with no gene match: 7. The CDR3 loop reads CASSNWPGGETQYF. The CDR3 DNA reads TGTGCCAGCAGCAACTGGCCGGGGGGAGAGACCCAGTACTTC.

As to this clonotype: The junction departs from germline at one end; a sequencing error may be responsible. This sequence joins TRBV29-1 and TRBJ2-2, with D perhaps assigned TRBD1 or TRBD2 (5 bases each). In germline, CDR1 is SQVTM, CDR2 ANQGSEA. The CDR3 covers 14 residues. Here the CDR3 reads CSVGNVGTTWELFF. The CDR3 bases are TGCAGCGTTGGCAACGTTGGGACCACCTGGGAGCTGTTTTTT.

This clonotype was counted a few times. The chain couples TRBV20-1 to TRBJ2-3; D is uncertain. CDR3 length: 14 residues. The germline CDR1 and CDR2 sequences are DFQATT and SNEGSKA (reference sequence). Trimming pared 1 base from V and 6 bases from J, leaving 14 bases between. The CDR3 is CSARVLKAPDTQYF. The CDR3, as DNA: TGCAGTGCTAGAGTGCTAAAAGCCCCGGATACGCAGTATTTT.

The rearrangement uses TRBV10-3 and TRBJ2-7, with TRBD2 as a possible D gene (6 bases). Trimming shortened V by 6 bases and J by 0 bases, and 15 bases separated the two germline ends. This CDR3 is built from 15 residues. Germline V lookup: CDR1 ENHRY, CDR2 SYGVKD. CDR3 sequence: CAISNAHGSSYEQYF. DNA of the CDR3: TGTGCCATCAGCAATGCTCACGGGAGCTCCTACGAGCAGTACTTC.

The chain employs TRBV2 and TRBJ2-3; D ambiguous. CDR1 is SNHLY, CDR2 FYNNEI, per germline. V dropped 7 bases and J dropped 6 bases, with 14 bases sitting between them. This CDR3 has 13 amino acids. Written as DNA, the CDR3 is TGTGCCAGCAACGTAGCCGAAGTGGATACGCAGTATTTT. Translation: CASNVAEVDTQYF. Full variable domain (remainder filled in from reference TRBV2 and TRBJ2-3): EPEVTQTPSHQVTQMGQEVILRCVPISNHLYFYWYRQILGQKVEFLVSFYNNEISEKSEIFDDQFSVERPDGSNFTLKIRSTKLEDSAMYFCASNVAEVDTQYFGPGTRLTVL.

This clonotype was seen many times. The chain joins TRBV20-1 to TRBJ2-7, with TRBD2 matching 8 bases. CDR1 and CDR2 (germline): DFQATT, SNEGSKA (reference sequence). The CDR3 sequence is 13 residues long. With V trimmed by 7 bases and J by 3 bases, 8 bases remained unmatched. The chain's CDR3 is CSGKTGGIYEQYF. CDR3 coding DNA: TGCAGTGGTAAAACGGGGGGGATCTACGAGCAGTACTTC.

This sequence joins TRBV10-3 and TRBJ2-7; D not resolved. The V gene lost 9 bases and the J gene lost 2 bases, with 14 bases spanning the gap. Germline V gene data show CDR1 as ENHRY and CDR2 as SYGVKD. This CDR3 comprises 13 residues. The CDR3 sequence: CAIGQPGTYEQYF. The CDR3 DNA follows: TGTGCCATAGGTCAGCCAGGAACCTACGAGCAGTACTTC.

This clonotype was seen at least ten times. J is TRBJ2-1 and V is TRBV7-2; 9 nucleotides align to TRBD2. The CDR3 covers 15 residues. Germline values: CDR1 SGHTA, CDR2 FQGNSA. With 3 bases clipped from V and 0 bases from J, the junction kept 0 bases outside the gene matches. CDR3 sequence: CASSFSGGSYNEQFF. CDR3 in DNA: TGTGCCAGCAGCTTTAGCGGGGGCTCCTACAATGAGCAGTTCTTC.

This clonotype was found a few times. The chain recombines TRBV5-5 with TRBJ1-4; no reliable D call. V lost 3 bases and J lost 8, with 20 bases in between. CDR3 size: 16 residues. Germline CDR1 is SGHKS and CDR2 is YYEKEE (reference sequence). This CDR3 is CASSSERPLYREKLFF. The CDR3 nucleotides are TGTGCCAGCAGCTCGGAGAGGCCTCTGTATAGGGAAAAACTGTTTTTT.

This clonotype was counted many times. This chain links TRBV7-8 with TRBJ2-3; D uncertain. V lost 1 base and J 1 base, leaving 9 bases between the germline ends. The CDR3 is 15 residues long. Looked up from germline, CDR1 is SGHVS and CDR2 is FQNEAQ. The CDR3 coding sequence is TGTGCCAGCAGCTTAGTTTTCCTTGGCACAGATACGCAGTATTTT. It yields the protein CASSLVFLGTDTQYF.

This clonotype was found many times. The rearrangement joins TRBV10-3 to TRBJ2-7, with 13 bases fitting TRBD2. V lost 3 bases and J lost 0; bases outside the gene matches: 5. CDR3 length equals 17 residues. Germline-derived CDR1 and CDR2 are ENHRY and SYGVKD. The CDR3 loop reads CAISDHTSGGDSYEQYF. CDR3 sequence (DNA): TGTGCCATCAGTGACCACACTAGCGGGGGGGACTCCTACGAGCAGTACTTC.

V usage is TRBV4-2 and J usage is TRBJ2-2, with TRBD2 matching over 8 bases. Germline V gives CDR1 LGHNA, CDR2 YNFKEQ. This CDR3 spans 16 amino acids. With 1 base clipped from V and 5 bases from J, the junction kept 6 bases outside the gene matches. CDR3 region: CASSQGAGDGTGELFF. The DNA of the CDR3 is TGTGCCAGCAGCCAAGGAGCGGGGGATGGGACCGGGGAGCTGTTTTTT.

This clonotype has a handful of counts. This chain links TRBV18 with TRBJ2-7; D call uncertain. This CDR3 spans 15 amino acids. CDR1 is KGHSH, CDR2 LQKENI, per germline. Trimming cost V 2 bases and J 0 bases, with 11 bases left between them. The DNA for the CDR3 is TGTGCCAGCTCACCAGACGTCTTTGGCTCCTACGAGCAGTACTTC. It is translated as CASSPDVFGSYEQYF.

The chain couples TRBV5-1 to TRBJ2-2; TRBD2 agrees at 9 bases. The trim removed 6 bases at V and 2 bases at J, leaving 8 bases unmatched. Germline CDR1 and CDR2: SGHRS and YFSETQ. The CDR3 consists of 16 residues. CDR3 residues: CASTHGLAPNTGELFF. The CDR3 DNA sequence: TGCGCCAGCACCCATGGACTAGCGCCAAACACCGGGGAGCTGTTTTTT.

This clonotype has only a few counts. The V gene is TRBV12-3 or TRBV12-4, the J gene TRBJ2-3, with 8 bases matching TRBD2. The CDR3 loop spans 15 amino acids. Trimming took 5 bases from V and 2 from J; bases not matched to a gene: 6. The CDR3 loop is CASSLTSGLTDTQYF. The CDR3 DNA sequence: TGTGCCAGCAGTCTTACTAGCGGACTCACAGATACGCAGTATTTT.

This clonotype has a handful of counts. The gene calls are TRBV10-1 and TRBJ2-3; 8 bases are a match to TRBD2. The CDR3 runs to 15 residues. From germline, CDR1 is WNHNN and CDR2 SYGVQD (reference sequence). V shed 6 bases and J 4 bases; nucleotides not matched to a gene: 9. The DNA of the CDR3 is TGCGCCAGCAGGCCCGGGACTAGAGTAGCAGATACGCAGTATTTT. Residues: CASRPGTRVADTQYF.

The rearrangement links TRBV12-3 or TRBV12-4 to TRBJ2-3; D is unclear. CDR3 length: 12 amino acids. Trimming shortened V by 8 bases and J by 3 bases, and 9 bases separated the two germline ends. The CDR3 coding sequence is TGTGCCAGCGGGGTAGTGACAGATACGCAGTATTTT. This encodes CASGVVTDTQYF.

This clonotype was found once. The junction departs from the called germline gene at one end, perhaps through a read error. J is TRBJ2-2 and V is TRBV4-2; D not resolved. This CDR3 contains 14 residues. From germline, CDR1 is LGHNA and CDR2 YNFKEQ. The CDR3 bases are TGTGCCAGCAGCCTCCGGCTACACTCCTGGGAACTGCTTTTT. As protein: CASSLRLHSWELLF.

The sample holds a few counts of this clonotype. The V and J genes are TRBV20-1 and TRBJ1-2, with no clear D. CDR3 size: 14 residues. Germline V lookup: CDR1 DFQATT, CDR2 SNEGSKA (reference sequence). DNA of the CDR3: TGCACCGACCCCCGAGGTCCAACTAACTATGGCTACACCTTC. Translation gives CTDPRGPTNYGYTF.

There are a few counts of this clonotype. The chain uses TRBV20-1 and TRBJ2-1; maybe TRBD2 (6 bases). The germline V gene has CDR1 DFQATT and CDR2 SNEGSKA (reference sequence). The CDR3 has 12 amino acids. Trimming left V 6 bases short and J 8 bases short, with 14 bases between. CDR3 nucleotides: TGCAGTGCGCCGACTAGGCCGGATGAGCAGTTCTTC. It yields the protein CSAPTRPDEQFF.

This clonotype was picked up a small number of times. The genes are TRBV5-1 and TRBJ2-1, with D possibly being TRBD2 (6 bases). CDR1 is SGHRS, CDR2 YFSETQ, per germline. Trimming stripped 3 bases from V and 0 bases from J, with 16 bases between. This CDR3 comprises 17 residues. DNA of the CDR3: TGCGCCAGCAGCTGGGGTAACCGGGACTTCTCCTACAATGAGCAGTTCTTC. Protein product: CASSWGNRDFSYNEQFF.